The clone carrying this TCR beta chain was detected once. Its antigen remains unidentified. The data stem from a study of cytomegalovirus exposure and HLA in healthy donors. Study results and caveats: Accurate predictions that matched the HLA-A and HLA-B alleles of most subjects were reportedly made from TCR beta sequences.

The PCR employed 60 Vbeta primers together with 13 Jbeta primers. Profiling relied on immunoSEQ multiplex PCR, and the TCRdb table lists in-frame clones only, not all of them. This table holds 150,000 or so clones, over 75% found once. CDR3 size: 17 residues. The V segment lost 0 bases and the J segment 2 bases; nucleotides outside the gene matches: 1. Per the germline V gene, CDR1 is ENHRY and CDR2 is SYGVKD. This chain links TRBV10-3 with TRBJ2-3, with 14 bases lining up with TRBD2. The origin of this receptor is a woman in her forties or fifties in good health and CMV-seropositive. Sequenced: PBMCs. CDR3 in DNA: TGTGCCATCAGTGAGTCGACTAGCGGGAGGGTCACAGATACGCAGTATTTT. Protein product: CAISESTSGRVTDTQYF.